These 25 T cell receptor beta chains share one sample of origin, sequenced in a study of blood T cell repertoires in COVID-19. The table came from immunoSEQ multiplex PCR; TCRdb's copy has only in-frame clones and leaves some out. This sample has about 75,000 clones, with around 90% found just once. Sequenced: peripheral blood. All receptors come from a human donor in a cohort sampled during active COVID-19.

The chain carries TRBV7-3 and TRBJ2-7; 9 nucleotides line up with TRBD2. Germline V gives CDR1 SGHTA, CDR2 FQGTGA. Unmatched junction bases numbered 9, after V lost 5 bases and J lost 4 bases. This CDR3 spans 15 amino acids. This chain's CDR3 is CASSPRGGPRYEQYF. CDR3 coding DNA: TGTGCCAGCAGCCCGCGGGGGGGCCCTAGGTACGAGCAGTACTTC.

This clone was seen a handful of times. The chain joins TRBV6-5 to TRBJ1-2; tentative D call: TRBD1 (6 bases). This CDR3 comprises 14 residues. The V gene's germline CDR1 is MNHEY and CDR2 SVGAGI. V lost 6 bases and J 3 bases, leaving 14 bases between the germline ends. The CDR3 protein is CASSQGRGDYGYTF. The DNA of the CDR3 is TGTGCCAGCAGCCAGGGGAGAGGAGACTATGGCTACACCTTC.

The rearrangement links TRBV7-3 to TRBJ1-5; 7 nucleotides agree with TRBD1. The CDR3 has 15 amino acids. V lost 5 bases, J lost 0 bases, and 4 bases stayed unmatched. Germline CDR1 reads SGHTA; CDR2 reads FQGTGA. The CDR3 protein is CASSGTENSNQPQHF. The CDR3 DNA reads TGTGCCAGCAGCGGGACAGAGAATAGCAATCAGCCCCAGCATTTT.

This rearrangement joins TRBV7-8 to TRBJ2-2; TRBD2 is a possible D gene (6 bases). Deletions cut 1 base from V and 6 bases from J, with 6 bases between. This CDR3 has 13 amino acids. The germline V gene has CDR1 SGHVS and CDR2 FQNEAQ. CDR3 residues: CASSLGGAGELFF. In DNA, the CDR3 is TGTGCCAGCAGCTTAGGGGGGGCCGGGGAGCTGTTTTTT.

This rearrangement joins TRBV30 to TRBJ2-1, with D perhaps TRBD1 (7 bases). Trimming shortened V by 5 bases and J by 5 bases, and 16 bases separated the two germline ends. The CDR3 covers 14 residues. CDR1 and CDR2 from the germline V gene are GTSNPN and SVGIG (reference sequence). The CDR3 coding sequence is TGTGCCTGGGGCGCAGGGGGGCCTGACAATGAGCAGTTCTTC. Protein sequence: CAWGAGGPDNEQFF.

The chain links TRBV11-2 to TRBJ2-5; 11 bases map to TRBD2. V shed 6 bases, J shed 4 bases, and the junction held 7 bases outside the gene matches. Germline V gives CDR1 SGHAT, CDR2 FQNNGV. The CDR3 has 15 amino acids. The CDR3 sequence is CASRRSGRAAETQYF. The CDR3 DNA reads as TGTGCCAGCAGACGTAGCGGGAGGGCCGCAGAGACCCAGTACTTC.

The chain has TRBV6-8 and TRBJ2-1, with D possibly matching TRBD2 (5 bases). V lost 3 bases, J lost 7 bases, and 19 bases lay in between. CDR3 length: 16 amino acids. Germline V gene data show CDR1 as MNHGY and CDR2 as SAAAGT. For the CDR3, the DNA is TGTGCCAGCAGTTATCAGTTTGGGATTACGGGGAATGAGCAGTTCTTC. This encodes CASSYQFGITGNEQFF.

The table lists this clone with a count of one. The chain uses TRBV5-6 and TRBJ2-5; 9 bases align to TRBD1. The CDR3 totals 16 residues. The ends lost 4 bases at V and 6 bases at J; junction bases unmatched: 13. Germline V gives CDR1 SGHDT, CDR2 YYEEEE. Here the CDR3 reads CASSLDPTGGKKTQYF. The DNA of the CDR3 is TGTGCCAGCAGCCTAGATCCGACAGGGGGTAAGAAGACCCAGTACTTC. The entire variable domain, with the rest obtained from reference TRBV5-6 and TRBJ2-5, is as follows: DAGVTQSPTHLIKTRGQQVTLRCSPKSGHDTVSWYQQALGQGPQFIFQYYEEEERQRGNFPDRFSGHQFPNYSSELNVNALLLGDSALYLCASSLDPTGGKKTQYFGPGTRLLVL.

V and J are TRBV6-5 and TRBJ2-3, with D tentatively TRBD2 (6 bases). The length of the CDR3 is 15 residues. In germline, CDR1 is MNHEY, CDR2 SVGAGI. Trimming shortened V by 0 bases and J by 2 bases, and 9 bases separated the two germline ends. CDR3 nucleotide sequence: TGTGCCAGCAGTTACTCGGGAGGCTACACAGATACGCAGTATTTT. Protein: CASSYSGGYTDTQYF.

The chain has TRBV21-1 and TRBJ1-2; whether TRBD1, the table's D call, matches the DNA was not checked. TRBV21-1 is given as a pseudogene. CDR3 length equals 11 residues. The CDR3 sequence: CASSNSEDYTF. The DNA for the CDR3 is TGTGCCAGCAGCAACTCAGAAGACTACACCTTC.

The chain uses TRBV7-2 and TRBJ2-4; D might be TRBD1 (6 bases). Trimming removed 5 bases at V and 6 bases at J, with 14 bases between. CDR3 length equals 14 residues. CDR1 and CDR2 from the germline V gene are SGHTA and FQGNSA. The CDR3, as DNA: TGTGCCAGCAGCCACCTCGGACAGATAAACATTCAGTACTTC. The encoded protein is CASSHLGQINIQYF.

The chain uses TRBV18 and TRBJ1-4; tentative D call: TRBD1 (5 bases). The germline V gene encodes CDR1 KGHSH and CDR2 LQKENI. Trimming stripped 2 bases from V and 3 bases from J, with 13 bases between. The CDR3 totals 16 residues. The CDR3 loop reads CASSPGTGGSNEKLFF. The DNA of the CDR3 is TGTGCCAGCTCACCAGGGACCGGGGGGTCTAATGAAAAACTGTTTTTT. The complete variable domain, with remaining parts taken from reference TRBV18 and TRBJ1-4, reads NAGVMQNPRHLVRRRGQEARLRCSPMKGHSHVYWYRQLPEEGLKFMVYLQKENIIDESGMPKERFSAEFPKEGPSILRIQQVVRGDSAAYFCASSPGTGGSNEKLFFGSGTQLSVL.

V gene TRBV7-2 combines with J gene TRBJ1-2, with D unresolved. The CDR3 runs to 15 residues. Germline V lookup: CDR1 SGHTA, CDR2 FQGNSA. V lost 3 bases and J lost 11, with 22 bases in between. The CDR3 spells CASSFGIGGQDRYTF. The CDR3 DNA follows: TGTGCCAGCAGCTTCGGAATCGGCGGGCAAGATCGTTACACCTTC.

V usage is TRBV6-6 and J usage is TRBJ1-4; no definite D call. The CDR3 loop spans 15 amino acids. The V gene's germline CDR1 is MNHNY and CDR2 SVGAGI (reference sequence). The V end was cut by 4 bases, the J end by 0 bases, with 9 bases between. CDR3 DNA sequence: TGTGCCAGCAGTTCTTACACCCCAACTAATGAAAAACTGTTTTTT. Translation gives CASSSYTPTNEKLFF.

The V gene is TRBV27, the J gene TRBJ2-7; tentatively, D is TRBD2 (5 bases). The CDR3 consists of 16 residues. Trimming took off 5 bases at V and 0 bases at J, with 17 bases between the two ends. Germline lookup yields CDR1 MNHEY and CDR2 SMNVEV (reference sequence). CDR3 DNA sequence: TGTGCCAGCAGTCCGGAGGCGGGCGGAAGCTCCTACGAGCAGTACTTC. Translation gives CASSPEAGGSSYEQYF.

V gene TRBV24-1 combines with J gene TRBJ2-1; weak D call: TRBD1 (5 bases). Germline CDR1 KGHDR, CDR2 SFDVKD. The V and J ends lost 5 bases and 8 bases respectively, with 12 bases between them. CDR3 length: 13 residues. DNA for the CDR3: TGTGCCACCAGTGGTGGGGCCGCCGATGAGCAGTTCTTC. The encoded protein is CATSGGAADEQFF.

This chain connects TRBV14 to TRBJ2-5; TRBD1 aligns across 7 bases. The germline V gene encodes CDR1 SGHDN and CDR2 FVKESK. J was trimmed by 2 bases and V by 4 bases; bases with no gene match: 7. The CDR3 is 15 amino acids. The CDR3 spells CASSPRQGPQETQYF. The CDR3 bases are TGTGCCAGCAGCCCCCGACAGGGACCGCAAGAGACCCAGTACTTC.

The gene calls are TRBV11-1 and TRBJ2-1; tentatively, D is TRBD1 (6 bases). Trimming left V 5 bases short and J 0 bases short, with 11 bases between. Germline CDR1 is SGHAT and CDR2 is FQDESV (reference sequence). This CDR3 is 15 amino acids long. CDR3 protein: CASSPQGVSYNEQFF. CDR3 coding DNA: TGTGCCAGCAGCCCACAGGGAGTCTCCTACAATGAGCAGTTCTTC. The variable domain in full, with the rest retrieved from reference TRBV11-1 and TRBJ2-1, is EAEVAQSPRYKITEKSQAVAFWCDPISGHATLYWYRQILGQGPELLVQFQDESVVDDSQLPKDRFSAERLKGVDSTLKIQPAELGDSAMYLCASSPQGVSYNEQFFGPGTRLTVL.

This clone has a single count. The genes are TRBV4-2 and TRBJ2-1; 8 bases match TRBD2. Per the germline V gene, CDR1 is LGHNA and CDR2 is YNFKEQ. The CDR3 runs 16 residues. With V trimmed by 1 base and J by 6 bases, 8 bases remained unmatched. In DNA, the CDR3 is TGTGCCAGCAGCCAAGGAGGAAGGACTAGCACCAATGAGCAGTTCTTC. Amino acid sequence: CASSQGGRTSTNEQFF.

The gene calls are TRBV18 and TRBJ2-5, with a possible D match to TRBD2 (5 bases). The CDR3 runs 12 residues. Per germline, CDR1 KGHSH and CDR2 LQKENI. V was shortened by 1 base and J by 5 bases, with 5 bases between the two germline ends. The CDR3 loop reads CASSPRRETQYF. In DNA form, the CDR3 reads TGTGCCAGCTCACCACGGAGGGAGACCCAGTACTTC. Using reference TRBV18 and TRBJ2-5 for the parts outside the CDR3, the full variable domain is NAGVMQNPRHLVRRRGQEARLRCSPMKGHSHVYWYRQLPEEGLKFMVYLQKENIIDESGMPKERFSAEFPKEGPSILRIQQVVRGDSAAYFCASSPRRETQYFGPGTRLLVL.

This clone turned up a few times. The chain couples TRBV9 to TRBJ1-5, with 9 bases identical to TRBD1. The CDR3 covers 15 residues. CDR1 is SGDLS, CDR2 YYNGEE, per germline. Losses at the gene ends were 4 bases for V and 3 bases for J; bases not matched to a gene: 5. DNA of the CDR3: TGTGCCAGCAGCCCCACAGGGGGCAACAATCAGCCCCAGCATTTT. Its protein product is CASSPTGGNNQPQHF.

The gene calls are TRBV20-1 and TRBJ1-2; the D is unclear. The CDR3 runs 12 residues. CDR1 and CDR2 (germline): DFQATT, SNEGSKA (reference sequence). The germline V and J ends were trimmed by 3 bases and 5 bases, with 10 bases remaining between them. The CDR3 nucleotides read TGCAGTGCTAGTGGTACAGTTTATGGCTACACCTTC. Amino acids: CSASGTVYGYTF.

The chain links TRBV4-1 to TRBJ1-4; 10 bases fit TRBD1. Germline V gene sequence: CDR1 MGHRA, CDR2 YSYEKL. After removal of 1 base from V and 8 bases from J, the junction contained 4 bases not matched to a gene. The CDR3 contains 15 residues. CDR3 sequence: CASSQGQGAREKLFF. The CDR3 nucleotides are TGCGCCAGCAGCCAAGGACAGGGGGCTAGAGAAAAACTGTTTTTT.

The chain links TRBV5-8 to TRBJ1-1; 7 positions match TRBD1. The V gene's germline CDR1 is SGHTS and CDR2 YDEGEE. The CDR3 covers 14 residues. J lost 3 bases, V lost 0 bases, and 2 bases had no gene match. The CDR3 DNA follows: TGTGCCAGCAGCTTGGACAGGGGAGACACTGAAGCTTTCTTT. Translation: CASSLDRGDTEAFF.

This chain links TRBV15 with TRBJ2-7; 12 nucleotides agree with TRBD1. Germline V gene sequence: CDR1 LNHNV, CDR2 YYDKDF (reference sequence). The CDR3 covers 13 residues. V lost 8 bases, J lost 5 bases, and 4 bases stayed unmatched. The CDR3 reads CATRGQGAHEQYF. DNA of the CDR3: TGTGCCACCCGGGGACAGGGGGCCCACGAGCAGTACTTC.